These 14 T cell receptor beta chains share one sample of origin, sequenced in a study of shared clonotypes between healthy human individuals. This table comes from immunoSEQ multiplex PCR, and its TCRdb copy is limited to in-frame clones, with some not included. The data contain 2 million to 2.5 million clones, approximately 90% of them singletons. Source material: naive CD4+ T cells from PBMCs. Subset of the sample: CD45RA+ positively selected. These receptor sequences come from a man between 18 and 29 years old in good health. Some clones in this sample may be carry-over from other donors' samples.

The chain has TRBV11-2 and TRBJ1-3; D remains ambiguous. The CDR3 totals 12 residues. V dropped 11 bases and J dropped 0 bases, with 8 bases sitting between them. Germline V gene sequence: CDR1 SGHAT, CDR2 FQNNGV. CDR3 bases: TGTGCCGACGGTGACTCTGGAAACACCATATATTTT. It encodes CADGDSGNTIYF. Full variable domain (rest looked up from reference TRBV11-2 and TRBJ1-3): EAGVAQSPRYKIIEKRQSVAFWCNPISGHATLYWYQQILGQGPKLLIQFQNNGVVDDSQLPKDRFSAERLKGVDSTLKIQPAKLEDSAVYLCADGDSGNTIYFGEGSWLTVV.

The chain carries TRBV9 and TRBJ2-5; 11 bases map to TRBD1. CDR3 length: 15 amino acids. The V segment lost 4 bases and the J segment 2 bases; nucleotides outside the gene matches: 4. Per germline, CDR1 SGDLS and CDR2 YYNGEE. The CDR3 nucleotides read TGTGCCAGCAGCTGGTGGGACAGGGGGCAAGAGACCCAGTACTTC. Its translation is CASSWWDRGQETQYF.

This clone was seen a single time. The rearrangement links TRBV7-2 to TRBJ2-5; no firm D call. CDR1 is SGHTA, CDR2 FQGNSA, per germline. V was trimmed by 3 bases and J by 1 base, leaving 9 bases between them. CDR3 length: 14 amino acids. The CDR3 is CASSLWQAQETQYF. In DNA form, the CDR3 reads TGTGCCAGCAGCTTGTGGCAAGCCCAAGAGACCCAGTACTTC.

This rearrangement joins TRBV7-2 to TRBJ2-3; the match to TRBD2 covers 12 bases. The CDR3 contains 19 residues. V trimming: 2 bases; J trimming: 1 base; junction bases outside the gene matches: 10. Looked up from germline, CDR1 is SGHTA and CDR2 is FQGNSA. In nucleotides, the CDR3 is TGTGCCAGCAGCTTATATCGGACTAGCGGGACCGTAGGCACAGATACGCAGTATTTT. The encoded protein is CASSLYRTSGTVGTDTQYF.

This chain links TRBV28 with TRBJ2-1; D is uncertain. V was shortened by 8 bases and J by 0 bases, with 17 bases between the two germline ends. Germline V CDR1 and CDR2: MDHEN, SYDVKM. CDR3 size: 16 residues. CDR3 coding DNA: TGTGCCAGCGTCCGTGGGCCCCTTAGCTCCTACAATGAGCAGTTCTTC. Protein sequence: CASVRGPLSSYNEQFF.

This chain connects TRBV7-2 to TRBJ1-2, with no clear D. CDR3 size: 13 residues. The V end lost 2 bases, the J end lost 8 bases, and 12 bases lay between the germline ends. Germline V lookup: CDR1 SGHTA, CDR2 FQGNSA. CDR3 residues: CASSLFPGGGYTF. CDR3 nucleotides: TGTGCCAGCAGCTTATTCCCAGGCGGCGGCTACACCTTC.

The V gene is TRBV19, the J gene TRBJ1-2, with 9 bases aligning to TRBD1. Germline assignment: CDR1 LNHDA and CDR2 SQIVND (reference sequence). Losses at the gene ends were 4 bases for V and 7 bases for J; bases not matched to a gene: 1. The CDR3 has 12 amino acids. This CDR3 reads CASSTDRGGYTF. DNA for the CDR3: TGTGCCAGTAGTACGGACAGGGGTGGCTACACCTTC.

This chain connects TRBV7-2 to TRBJ2-7; D is possibly TRBD2 (6 bases). Trimming pared 4 bases from V and 5 bases from J, leaving 9 bases between. The CDR3 is 12 amino acids. CDR1 and CDR2 (germline): SGHTA, FQGNSA. CDR3 bases: TGTGCCAGCAGCTGGGGGGTGAACGAGCAGTACTTC. Protein: CASSWGVNEQYF.

This chain uses TRBV7-2 with TRBJ1-2; D not resolved. The CDR3 extends over 14 amino acids. Per the germline V gene, CDR1 is SGHTA and CDR2 is FQGNSA. The ends were cut back, 1 base at V and 8 bases at J, with 14 bases in the middle. The CDR3 nucleotides read TGTGCCAGCAGCTTAGATCTCGGATCGGGCGGCTACACCTTC. Its protein is CASSLDLGSGGYTF.

V is TRBV4-3 and J is TRBJ2-3; 9 bases match TRBD2. CDR3 length: 18 residues. V lost 0 bases to trimming and J lost 4 bases; unmatched junction nucleotides: 11. Germline loops: CDR1 LGHNA, CDR2 YSLEER. The chain's CDR3 is CASSQERLAGPLADTQYF. The CDR3, as DNA: TGCGCCAGCAGCCAAGAAAGGCTAGCGGGGCCATTGGCAGATACGCAGTATTTT.

This CDR3 reads CASSSASGNTGELFF. The CDR3 DNA reads TGTGCCAGCAGCTCCGCTAGCGGGAACACCGGGGAGCTGTTTTTT. The chain links TRBV7-8 to TRBJ2-2; 7 bases are shared with TRBD2. Trimming took 4 bases from V and 1 from J; bases not matched to a gene: 3. The CDR3 loop spans 15 amino acids. Germline CDR1 reads SGHVS; CDR2 reads FQNEAQ.

V and J are TRBV5-1 and TRBJ1-3, with a weak D call TRBD1 (6 bases). CDR1 SGHRS and CDR2 YFSETQ come from the germline V gene. V was shortened by 4 bases and J by 4 bases, with 18 bases between the two germline ends. The CDR3 runs to 16 residues. This CDR3 reads CASSHGGGSRGNTIYF. CDR3 bases: TGCGCCAGCAGCCATGGTGGGGGCTCGCGGGGAAACACCATATATTTT.

This clone appeared a single time. The V call is TRBV5-1, the J call TRBJ2-2; D is uncertain. The CDR3 loop spans 16 amino acids. CDR1 and CDR2 (germline): SGHRS, YFSETQ. The V end lost 4 bases, the J end lost 2 bases, and 15 bases lay between the germline ends. The CDR3 region is CASSPRSEVNTGELFF. The CDR3 region has the DNA TGCGCCAGCAGCCCTCGTTCCGAGGTAAACACCGGGGAGCTGTTTTTT.

The rearrangement joins TRBV7-2 to TRBJ1-3, with a possible D match to TRBD1 (6 bases). Germline CDR1 reads SGHTA; CDR2 reads FQGNSA. The V end lost 3 bases, the J end lost 0 bases, and 12 bases lay between the germline ends. The CDR3 is made up of 16 amino acids. Here the CDR3 DNA reads TGTGCCAGCAGCTTGGGGGGCACTTTCTCTGGAAACACCATATATTTT. Protein: CASSLGGTFSGNTIYF.